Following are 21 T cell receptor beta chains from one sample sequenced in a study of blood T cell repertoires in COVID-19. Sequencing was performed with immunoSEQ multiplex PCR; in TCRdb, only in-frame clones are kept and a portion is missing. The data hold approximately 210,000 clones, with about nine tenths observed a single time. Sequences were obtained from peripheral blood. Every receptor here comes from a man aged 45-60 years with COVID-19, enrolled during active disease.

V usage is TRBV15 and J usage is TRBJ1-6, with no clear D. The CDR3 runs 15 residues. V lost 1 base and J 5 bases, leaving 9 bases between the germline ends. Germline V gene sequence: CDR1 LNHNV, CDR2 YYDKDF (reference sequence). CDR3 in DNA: TGTGCCACCAGCAGAGTAGCGAGGGATAATTCACCCCTCCACTTT. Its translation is CATSRVARDNSPLHF.

CDR3 in amino acids: CASSRITGGQATYNEQFF. The CDR3 DNA follows: TGTGCCAGCAGCCGGATCACGGGAGGGCAGGCCACCTACAATGAGCAGTTCTTC. The chain combines TRBV3-1 (or the pseudogene TRBV3-2) with TRBJ2-1, with 8 bases matching TRBD2. Germline V lookup: CDR1 LGHDT, CDR2 YNNKEL (reference sequence). The CDR3 contains 18 residues. J was trimmed by 2 bases and V by 4 bases; bases with no gene match: 13.

CDR3 protein: CASSYGTDSPLHF. Here the CDR3 DNA reads TGTGCCAGCTCATATGGGACAGACTCACCCCTCCACTTT. This sequence joins TRBV18 and TRBJ1-6; 7 nucleotides line up with TRBD1. This CDR3 is 13 amino acids long. Germline V CDR1 and CDR2: KGHSH, LQKENI. The junction had 5 bases not matched to a gene; V was cut back by 5 bases and J by 10 bases. Complete variable domain (other parts from reference TRBV18 and TRBJ1-6): NAGVMQNPRHLVRRRGQEARLRCSPMKGHSHVYWYRQLPEEGLKFMVYLQKENIIDESGMPKERFSAEFPKEGPSILRIQQVVRGDSAAYFCASSYGTDSPLHFGNGTRLTVT.

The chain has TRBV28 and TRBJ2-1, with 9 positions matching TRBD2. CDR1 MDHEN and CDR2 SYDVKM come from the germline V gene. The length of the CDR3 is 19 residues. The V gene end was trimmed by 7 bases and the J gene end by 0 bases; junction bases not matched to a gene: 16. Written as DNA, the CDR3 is TGTGCCAGCACCGCAGGGCGGCTAGCGGGGATACGCTCCTACAATGAGCAGTTCTTC. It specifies CASTAGRLAGIRSYNEQFF.

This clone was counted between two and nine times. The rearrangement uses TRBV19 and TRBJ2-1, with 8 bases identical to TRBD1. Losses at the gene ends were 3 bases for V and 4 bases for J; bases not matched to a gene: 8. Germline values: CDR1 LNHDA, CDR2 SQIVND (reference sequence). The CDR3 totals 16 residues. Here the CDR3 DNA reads TGTGCCAGTAGTATGGCAGGACAGGGTGAATACAATGAGCAGTTCTTC. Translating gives CASSMAGQGEYNEQFF.

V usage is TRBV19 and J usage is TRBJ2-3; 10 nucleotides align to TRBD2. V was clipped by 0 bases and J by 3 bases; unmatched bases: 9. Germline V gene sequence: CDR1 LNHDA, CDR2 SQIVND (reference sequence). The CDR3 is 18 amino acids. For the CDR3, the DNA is TGTGCCAGTAGTATAGAACTAGCGGGGCTAAAAAGAACAGATACGCAGTATTTT. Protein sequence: CASSIELAGLKRTDTQYF.

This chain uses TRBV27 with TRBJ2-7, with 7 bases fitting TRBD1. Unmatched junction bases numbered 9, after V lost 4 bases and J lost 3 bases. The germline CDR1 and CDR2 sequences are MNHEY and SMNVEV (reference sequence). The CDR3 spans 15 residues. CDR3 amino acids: CASSSGQARHYEQYF. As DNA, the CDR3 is TGTGCCAGCAGTTCCGGACAGGCCCGACACTACGAGCAGTACTTC.

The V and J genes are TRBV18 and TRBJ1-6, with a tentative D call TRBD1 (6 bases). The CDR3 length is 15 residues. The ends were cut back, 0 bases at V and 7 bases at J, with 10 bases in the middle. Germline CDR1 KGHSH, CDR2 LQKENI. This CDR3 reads CASSPPGRGNSPLHF. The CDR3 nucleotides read TGTGCCAGCTCACCACCGGGCAGGGGAAATTCACCCCTCCACTTT.

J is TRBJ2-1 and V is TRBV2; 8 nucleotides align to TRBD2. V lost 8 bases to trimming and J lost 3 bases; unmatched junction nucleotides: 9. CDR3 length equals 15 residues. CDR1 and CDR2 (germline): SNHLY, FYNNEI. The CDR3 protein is CASSRLAGVYNEQFF. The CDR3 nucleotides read TGTGCCAGCTCCCGGCTAGCGGGCGTCTACAATGAGCAGTTCTTC.

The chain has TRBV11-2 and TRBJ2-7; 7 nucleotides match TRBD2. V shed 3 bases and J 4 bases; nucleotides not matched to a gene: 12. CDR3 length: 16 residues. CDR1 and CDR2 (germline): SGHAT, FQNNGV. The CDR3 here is CASSFAGGSGAYEQYF. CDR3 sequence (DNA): TGTGCCAGCAGCTTCGCTGGCGGGAGTGGAGCGTACGAGCAGTACTTC. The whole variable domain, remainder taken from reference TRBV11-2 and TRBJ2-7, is EAGVAQSPRYKIIEKRQSVAFWCNPISGHATLYWYQQILGQGPKLLIQFQNNGVVDDSQLPKDRFSAERLKGVDSTLKIQPAKLEDSAVYLCASSFAGGSGAYEQYFGPGTRLTVT.

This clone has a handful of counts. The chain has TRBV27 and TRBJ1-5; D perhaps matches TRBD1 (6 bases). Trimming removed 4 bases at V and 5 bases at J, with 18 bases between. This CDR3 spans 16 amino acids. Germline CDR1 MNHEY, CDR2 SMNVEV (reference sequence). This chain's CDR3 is CASSSTRDINHQPQHF. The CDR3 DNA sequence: TGTGCCAGCAGTTCAACCCGGGACATTAATCATCAGCCCCAGCATTTT.

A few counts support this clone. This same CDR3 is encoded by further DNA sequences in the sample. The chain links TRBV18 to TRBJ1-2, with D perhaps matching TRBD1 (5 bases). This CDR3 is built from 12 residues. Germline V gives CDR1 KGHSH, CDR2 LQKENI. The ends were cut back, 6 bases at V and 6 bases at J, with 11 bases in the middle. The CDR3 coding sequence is TGTGCCAGCTCCCCTCAGGGTGATGGCTACACCTTC. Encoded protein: CASSPQGDGYTF.

DNA of the CDR3: TGTGCCAGCGGCGAGGGACAGATAAATGAGCAGTTCTTC. This encodes CASGEGQINEQFF. The rearrangement joins TRBV2 to TRBJ2-1; TRBD1 agrees at 7 bases. This CDR3 is built from 13 residues. Germline trimming cut 8 bases from V and 7 bases from J; bases unmatched to any gene: 8. Germline values: CDR1 SNHLY, CDR2 FYNNEI.

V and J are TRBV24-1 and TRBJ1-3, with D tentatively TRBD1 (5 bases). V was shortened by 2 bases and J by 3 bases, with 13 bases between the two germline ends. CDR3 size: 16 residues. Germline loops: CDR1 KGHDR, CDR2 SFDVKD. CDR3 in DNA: TGTGCCACCAGTGATTCCCGGACATCGTATGGAAACACCATATATTTT. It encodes CATSDSRTSYGNTIYF.

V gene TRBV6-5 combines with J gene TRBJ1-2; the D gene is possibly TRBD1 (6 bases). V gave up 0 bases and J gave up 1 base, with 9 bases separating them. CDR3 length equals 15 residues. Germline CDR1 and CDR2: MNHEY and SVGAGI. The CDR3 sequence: CASSYSDSNNYGYTF. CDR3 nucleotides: TGTGCCAGCAGTTACTCGGACAGTAATAACTATGGCTACACCTTC.

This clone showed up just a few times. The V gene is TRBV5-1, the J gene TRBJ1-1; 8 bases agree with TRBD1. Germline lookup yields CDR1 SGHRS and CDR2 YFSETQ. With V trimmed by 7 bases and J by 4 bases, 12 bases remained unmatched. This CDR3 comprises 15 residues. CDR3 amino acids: CASGRDRPMGTEAFF. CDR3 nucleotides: TGCGCCAGCGGGAGGGACAGGCCAATGGGCACTGAAGCTTTCTTT.

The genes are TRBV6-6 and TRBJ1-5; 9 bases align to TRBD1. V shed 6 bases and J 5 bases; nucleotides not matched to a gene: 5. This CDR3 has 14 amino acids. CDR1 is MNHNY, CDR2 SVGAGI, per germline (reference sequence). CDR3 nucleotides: TGTGCCAGCAGAAGACAGGGGGGGGATCAGCCCCAGCATTTT. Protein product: CASRRQGGDQPQHF.

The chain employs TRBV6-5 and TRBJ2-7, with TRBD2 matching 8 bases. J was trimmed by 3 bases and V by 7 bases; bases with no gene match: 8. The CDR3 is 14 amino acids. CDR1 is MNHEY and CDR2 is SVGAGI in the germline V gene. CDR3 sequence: CASKAGDRFYEQYF. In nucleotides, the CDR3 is TGTGCCAGCAAAGCGGGGGACCGTTTCTACGAGCAGTACTTC.

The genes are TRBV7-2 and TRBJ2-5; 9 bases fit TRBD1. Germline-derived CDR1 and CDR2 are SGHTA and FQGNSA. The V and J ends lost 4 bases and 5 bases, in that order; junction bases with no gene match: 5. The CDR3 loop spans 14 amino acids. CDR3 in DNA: TGTGCCAGCAGCTCCGGGACAGGGCGGGAGACCCAGTACTTC. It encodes CASSSGTGRETQYF.

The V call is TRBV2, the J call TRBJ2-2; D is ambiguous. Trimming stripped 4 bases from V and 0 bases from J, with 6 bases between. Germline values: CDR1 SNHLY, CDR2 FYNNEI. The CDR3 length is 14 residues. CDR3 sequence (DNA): TGTGCCAGCAGTGGGGCCTCGAACACCGGGGAGCTGTTTTTT. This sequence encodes CASSGASNTGELFF.

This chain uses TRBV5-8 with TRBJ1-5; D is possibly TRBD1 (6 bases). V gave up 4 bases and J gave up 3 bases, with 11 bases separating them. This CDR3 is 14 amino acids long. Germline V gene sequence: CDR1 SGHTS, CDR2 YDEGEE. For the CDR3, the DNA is TGTGCCAGCAGCCCCGGACAGTCCAATCAGCCCCAGCATTTT. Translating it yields CASSPGQSNQPQHF. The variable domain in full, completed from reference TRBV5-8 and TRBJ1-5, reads EAGVTQSPTHLIKTRGQQATLRCSPISGHTSVYWYQQALGLGLQFLLWYDEGEERNRGNFPPRFSGRQFPNYSSELNVNALELEDSALYLCASSPGQSNQPQHFGDGTRLSIL.